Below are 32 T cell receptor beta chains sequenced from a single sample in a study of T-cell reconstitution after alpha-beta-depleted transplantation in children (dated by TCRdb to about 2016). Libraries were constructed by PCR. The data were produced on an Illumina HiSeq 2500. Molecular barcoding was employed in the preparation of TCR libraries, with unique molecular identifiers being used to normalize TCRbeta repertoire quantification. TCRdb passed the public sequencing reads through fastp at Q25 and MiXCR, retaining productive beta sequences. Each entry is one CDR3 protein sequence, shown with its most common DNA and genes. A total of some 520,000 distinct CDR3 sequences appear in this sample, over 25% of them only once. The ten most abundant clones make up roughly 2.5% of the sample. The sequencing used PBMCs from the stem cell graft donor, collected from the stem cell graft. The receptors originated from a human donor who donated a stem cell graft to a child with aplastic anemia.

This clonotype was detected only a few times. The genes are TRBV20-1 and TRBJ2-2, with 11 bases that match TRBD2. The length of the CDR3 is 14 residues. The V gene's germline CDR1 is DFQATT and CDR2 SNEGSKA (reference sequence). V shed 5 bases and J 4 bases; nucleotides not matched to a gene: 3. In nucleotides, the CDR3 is TGCAGTGCTCTTAGCGGGAGGGTCACCGGGGAGCTGTTTTTT. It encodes CSALSGRVTGELFF.

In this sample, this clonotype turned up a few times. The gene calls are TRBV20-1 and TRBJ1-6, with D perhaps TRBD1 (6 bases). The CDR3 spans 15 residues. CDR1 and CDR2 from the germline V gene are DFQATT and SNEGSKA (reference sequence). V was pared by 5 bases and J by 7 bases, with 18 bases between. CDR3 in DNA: TGCAGTGCTCTGGACATCGGGGGCATAAATTCACCCCTCCACTTT. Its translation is CSALDIGGINSPLHF.

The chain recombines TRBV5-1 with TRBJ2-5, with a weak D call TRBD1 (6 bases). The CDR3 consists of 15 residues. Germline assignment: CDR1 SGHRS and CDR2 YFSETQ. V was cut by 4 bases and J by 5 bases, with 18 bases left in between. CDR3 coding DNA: TGCGCCAGCAGCCCCCGGCGTAGGGGGTTGGAGACCCAGTACTTC. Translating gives CASSPRRRGLETQYF.

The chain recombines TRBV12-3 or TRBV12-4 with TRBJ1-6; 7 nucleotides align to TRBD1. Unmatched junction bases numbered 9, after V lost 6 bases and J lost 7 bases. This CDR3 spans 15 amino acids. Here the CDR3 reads CASRPTGTENSPLHF. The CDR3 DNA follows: TGTGCCAGCAGACCAACCGGGACAGAGAATTCACCCCTCCACTTT.

CDR3 coding DNA: TGTGCCAGCAGCGGGGGTTGGCGAGAGACCCAGTACTTC. It codes for CASSGGWRETQYF. The chain is built from TRBV7-9 and TRBJ2-5; D tentatively reads TRBD1 or TRBD2 (5 bases each). This CDR3 spans 13 amino acids. Germline lookup yields CDR1 SEHNR and CDR2 FQNEAQ (reference sequence). The germline V and J ends were trimmed by 5 bases and 4 bases, with 11 bases remaining between them.

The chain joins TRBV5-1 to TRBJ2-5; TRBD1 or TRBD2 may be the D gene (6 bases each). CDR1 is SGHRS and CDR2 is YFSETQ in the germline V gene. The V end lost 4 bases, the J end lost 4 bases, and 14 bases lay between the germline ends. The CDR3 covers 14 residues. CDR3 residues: CASSPRGLGETQYF. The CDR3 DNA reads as TGCGCCAGCAGCCCCCGGGGGCTAGGAGAGACCCAGTACTTC.

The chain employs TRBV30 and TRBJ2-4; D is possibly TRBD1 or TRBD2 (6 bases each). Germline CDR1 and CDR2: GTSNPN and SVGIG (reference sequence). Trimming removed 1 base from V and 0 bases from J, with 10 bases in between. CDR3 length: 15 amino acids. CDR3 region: CAWSEGGLAKNIQYF. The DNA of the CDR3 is TGTGCCTGGAGTGAGGGGGGACTAGCCAAAAACATTCAGTACTTC.

Written as DNA, the CDR3 is TGTGCCAGCAGCCCGGGGATTTCCTATGGCTACACCTTC. Translation gives CASSPGISYGYTF. J is TRBJ1-2 and V is TRBV7-9; D is ambiguous. CDR3 length: 13 amino acids. Trimming took off 5 bases at V and 4 bases at J, with 11 bases between the two ends. The germline CDR1 and CDR2 sequences are SEHNR and FQNEAQ (reference sequence).

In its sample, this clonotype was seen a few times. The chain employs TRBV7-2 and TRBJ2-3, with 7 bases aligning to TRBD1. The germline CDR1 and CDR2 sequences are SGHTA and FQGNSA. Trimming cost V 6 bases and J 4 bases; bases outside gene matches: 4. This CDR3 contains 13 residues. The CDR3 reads CASRSGTADTQYF. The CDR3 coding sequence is TGTGCCAGCAGATCCGGGACAGCAGATACGCAGTATTTT. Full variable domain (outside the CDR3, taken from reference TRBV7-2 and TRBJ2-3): GAGVSQSPSNKVTEKGKDVELRCDPISGHTALYWYRQSLGQGLEFLIYFQGNSAPDKSGLPSDRFSAERTGGSVSTLTIQRTQQEDSAVYLCASRSGTADTQYFGPGTRLTVL.

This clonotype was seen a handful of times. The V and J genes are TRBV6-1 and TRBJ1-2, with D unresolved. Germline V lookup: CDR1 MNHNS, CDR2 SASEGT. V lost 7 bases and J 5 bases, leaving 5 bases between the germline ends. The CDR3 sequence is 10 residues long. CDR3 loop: CASMDYGYTF. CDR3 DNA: TGTGCCAGCATGGATTATGGCTACACCTTC.

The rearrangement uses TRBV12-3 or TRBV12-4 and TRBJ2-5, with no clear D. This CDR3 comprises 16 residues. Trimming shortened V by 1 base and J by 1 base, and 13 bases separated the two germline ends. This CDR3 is CASSLGTSRSQETQYF. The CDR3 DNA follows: TGTGCCAGCAGTTTAGGAACCAGTAGAAGCCAAGAGACCCAGTACTTC.

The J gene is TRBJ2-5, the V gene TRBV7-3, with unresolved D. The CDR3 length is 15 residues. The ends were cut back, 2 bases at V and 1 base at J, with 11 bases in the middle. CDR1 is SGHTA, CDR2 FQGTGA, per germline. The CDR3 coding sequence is TGTGCCAGCAGCTTAGGTTCAGCAGTCCAAGAGACCCAGTACTTC. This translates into CASSLGSAVQETQYF.

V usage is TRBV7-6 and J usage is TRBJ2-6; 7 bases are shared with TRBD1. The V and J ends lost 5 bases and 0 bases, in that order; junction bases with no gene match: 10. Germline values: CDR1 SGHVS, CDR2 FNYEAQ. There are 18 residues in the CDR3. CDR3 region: CASSRQGVRTSGANVLTF. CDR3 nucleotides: TGTGCCAGCAGCCGACAGGGAGTTCGGACCTCTGGGGCCAACGTCCTGACTTTC.

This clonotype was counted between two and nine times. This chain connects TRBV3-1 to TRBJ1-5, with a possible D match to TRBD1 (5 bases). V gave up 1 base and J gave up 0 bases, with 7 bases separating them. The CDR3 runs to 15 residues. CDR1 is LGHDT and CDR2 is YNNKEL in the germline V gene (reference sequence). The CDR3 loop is CASSQGGYSNQPQHF. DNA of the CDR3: TGTGCCAGCAGCCAAGGGGGGTATAGCAATCAGCCCCAGCATTTT.

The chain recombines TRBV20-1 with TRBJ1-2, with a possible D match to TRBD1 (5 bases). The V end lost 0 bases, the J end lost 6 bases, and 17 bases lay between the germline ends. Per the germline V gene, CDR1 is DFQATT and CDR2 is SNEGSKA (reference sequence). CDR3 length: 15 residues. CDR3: CSARDLDGGAHGYTF. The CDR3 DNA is TGCAGTGCTAGAGATCTGGACGGGGGAGCTCATGGCTACACCTTC.

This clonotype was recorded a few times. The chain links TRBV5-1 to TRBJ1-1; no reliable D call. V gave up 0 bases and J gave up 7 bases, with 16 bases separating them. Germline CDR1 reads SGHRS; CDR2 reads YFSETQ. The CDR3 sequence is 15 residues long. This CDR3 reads CASSLEADGRFEAFF. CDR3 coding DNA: TGCGCCAGCAGCTTGGAGGCAGATGGGCGATTTGAAGCTTTCTTT. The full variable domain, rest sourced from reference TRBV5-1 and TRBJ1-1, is KAGVTQTPRYLIKTRGQQVTLSCSPISGHRSVSWYQQTPGQGLQFLFEYFSETQRNKGNFPGRFSGRQFSNSRSEMNVSTLELGDSALYLCASSLEADGRFEAFFGQGTRLTVV.

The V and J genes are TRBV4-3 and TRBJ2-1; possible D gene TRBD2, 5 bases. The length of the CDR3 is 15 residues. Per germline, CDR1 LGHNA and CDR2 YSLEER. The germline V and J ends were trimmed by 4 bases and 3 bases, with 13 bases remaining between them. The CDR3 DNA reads TGCGCCAGCAGCCCAGACTATCCGGGCTACAATGAGCAGTTCTTC. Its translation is CASSPDYPGYNEQFF.

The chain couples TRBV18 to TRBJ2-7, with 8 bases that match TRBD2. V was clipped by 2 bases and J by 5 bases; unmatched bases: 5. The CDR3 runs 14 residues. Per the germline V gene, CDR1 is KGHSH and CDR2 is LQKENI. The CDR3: CASSPSPGGNEQYV. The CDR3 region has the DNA TGTGCCAGCTCACCAAGTCCGGGAGGGAACGAGCAGTACGTC.

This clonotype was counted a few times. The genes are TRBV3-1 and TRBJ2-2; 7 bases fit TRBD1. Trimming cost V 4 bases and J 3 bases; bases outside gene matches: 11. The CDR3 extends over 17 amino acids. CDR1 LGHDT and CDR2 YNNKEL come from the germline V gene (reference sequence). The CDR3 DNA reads TGTGCCAGCAGCCGCAAACAGGGGCTATTGGACACCGGGGAGCTGTTTTTT. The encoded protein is CASSRKQGLLDTGELFF.

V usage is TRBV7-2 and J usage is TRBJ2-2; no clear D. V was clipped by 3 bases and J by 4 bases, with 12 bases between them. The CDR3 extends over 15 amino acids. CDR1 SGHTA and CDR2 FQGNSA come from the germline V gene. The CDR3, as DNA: TGTGCCAGCAGCTTCCTCCCACCAGGCACCGGGGAGCTGTTTTTT. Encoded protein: CASSFLPPGTGELFF.

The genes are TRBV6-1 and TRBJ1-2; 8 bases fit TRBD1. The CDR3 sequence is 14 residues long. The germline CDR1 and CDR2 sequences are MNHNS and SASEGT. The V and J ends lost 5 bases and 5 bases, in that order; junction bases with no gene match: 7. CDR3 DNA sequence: TGTGCCAGCAGTCCTGCCGGGACAGGTTATGGCTACACCTTC. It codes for CASSPAGTGYGYTF.

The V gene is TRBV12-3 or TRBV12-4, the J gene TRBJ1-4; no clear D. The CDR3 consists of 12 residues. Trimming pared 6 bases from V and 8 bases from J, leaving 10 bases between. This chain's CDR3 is CASSDIREKLFF. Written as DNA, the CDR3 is TGTGCCAGCAGCGATATTCGAGAAAAACTGTTTTTT.

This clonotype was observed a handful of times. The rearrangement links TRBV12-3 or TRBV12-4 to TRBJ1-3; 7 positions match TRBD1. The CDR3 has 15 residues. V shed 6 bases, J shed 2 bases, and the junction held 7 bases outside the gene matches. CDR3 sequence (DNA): TGTGCCAGCAGCCCCTTCCAGGGGGCTGGAAACACCATATATTTT. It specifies CASSPFQGAGNTIYF.

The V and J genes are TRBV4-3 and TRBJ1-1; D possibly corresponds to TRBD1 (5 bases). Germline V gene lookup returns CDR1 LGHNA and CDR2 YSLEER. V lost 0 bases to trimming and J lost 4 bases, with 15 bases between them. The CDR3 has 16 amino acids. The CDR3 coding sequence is TGCGCCAGCAGCCAAGAACGGTTGCAGGGTGGCACTGAAGCTTTCTTT. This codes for CASSQERLQGGTEAFF.

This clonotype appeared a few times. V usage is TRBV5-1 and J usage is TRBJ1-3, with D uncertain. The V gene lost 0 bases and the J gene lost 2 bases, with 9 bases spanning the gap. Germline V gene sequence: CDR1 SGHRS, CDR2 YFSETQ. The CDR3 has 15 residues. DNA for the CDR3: TGCGCCAGCAGCTTGGAGTGGGGAACTGGAAACACCATATATTTT. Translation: CASSLEWGTGNTIYF.

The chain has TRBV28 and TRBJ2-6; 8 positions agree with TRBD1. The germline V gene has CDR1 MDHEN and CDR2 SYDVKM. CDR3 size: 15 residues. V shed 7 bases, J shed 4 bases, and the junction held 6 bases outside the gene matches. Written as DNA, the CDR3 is TGTGCCAGCACGAGCAGGGGGCGAGGGGCCAACGTCCTGACTTTC. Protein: CASTSRGRGANVLTF.

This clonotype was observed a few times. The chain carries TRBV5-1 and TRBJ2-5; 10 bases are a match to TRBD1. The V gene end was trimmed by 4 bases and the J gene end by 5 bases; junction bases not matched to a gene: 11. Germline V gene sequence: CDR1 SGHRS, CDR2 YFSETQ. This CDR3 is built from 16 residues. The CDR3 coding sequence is TGCGCCAGCAGCCCGGAACCGGGACAGGGGAGGGAGACCCAGTACTTC. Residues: CASSPEPGQGRETQYF.

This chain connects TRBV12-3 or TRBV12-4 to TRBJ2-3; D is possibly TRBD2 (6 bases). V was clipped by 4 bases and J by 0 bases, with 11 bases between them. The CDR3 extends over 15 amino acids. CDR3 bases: TGTGCCAGCAGTTCTCGACTAGGGAGCACAGATACGCAGTATTTT. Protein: CASSSRLGSTDTQYF.

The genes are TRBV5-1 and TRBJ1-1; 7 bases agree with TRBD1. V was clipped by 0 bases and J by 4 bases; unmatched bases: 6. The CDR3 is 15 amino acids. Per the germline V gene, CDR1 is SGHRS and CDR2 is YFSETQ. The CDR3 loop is CASSLGDSLATEAFF. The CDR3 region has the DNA TGCGCCAGCAGCTTGGGGGACAGCCTGGCCACTGAAGCTTTCTTT.

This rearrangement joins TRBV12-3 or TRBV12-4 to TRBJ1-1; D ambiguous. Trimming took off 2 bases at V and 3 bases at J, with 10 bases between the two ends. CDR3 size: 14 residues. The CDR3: CASSLPTRYTEAFF. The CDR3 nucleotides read TGTGCCAGCAGTTTACCCACAAGATACACTGAAGCTTTCTTT.

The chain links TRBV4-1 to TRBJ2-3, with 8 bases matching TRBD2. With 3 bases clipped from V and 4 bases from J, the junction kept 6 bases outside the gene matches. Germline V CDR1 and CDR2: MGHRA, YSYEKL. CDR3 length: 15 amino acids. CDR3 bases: TGCGCCAGCAGCCAGGATAGCGGGATGCCAGATACGCAGTATTTT. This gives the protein CASSQDSGMPDTQYF.

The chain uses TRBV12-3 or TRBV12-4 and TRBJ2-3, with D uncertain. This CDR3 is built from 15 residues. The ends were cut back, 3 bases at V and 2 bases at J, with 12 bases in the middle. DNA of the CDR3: TGTGCCAGCAGTTTTGGCGGAATCCTCACAGATACGCAGTATTTT. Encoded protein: CASSFGGILTDTQYF.